One and the same sample provided the 31 T cell receptor beta chains below, sequenced in a study of cytomegalovirus exposure and HLA in healthy donors. Researchers ran the PCR with 60 Vbeta and 13 Jbeta primers. Generated by immunoSEQ multiplex PCR, the TCRdb table keeps only in-frame clones and is missing some. The sample has approximately 40,000 clones; around 86% are singletons. The sequenced sample was PBMCs. These receptors all come from a woman aged 40 to 49 in good health and CMV-seropositive.

For the CDR3, the DNA is TGTGCCAGCTCACCCTGGGACAGGGTCGGTTCACCCCTCCACTTT. It translates to CASSPWDRVGSPLHF. The chain uses TRBV18 and TRBJ1-6, with 9 bases identical to TRBD1. The CDR3 covers 15 residues. The V segment lost 3 bases and the J segment 9 bases; nucleotides outside the gene matches: 6. Germline CDR1 and CDR2: KGHSH and LQKENI.

Only one count was recorded for this clone. This chain joins TRBV5-1 and TRBJ2-7; TRBD1 matches 8 bases. The V gene end was trimmed by 4 bases and the J gene end by 5 bases; junction bases not matched to a gene: 14. The length of the CDR3 is 16 residues. Germline CDR1 is SGHRS and CDR2 is YFSETQ. The CDR3 protein is CASSNTGGLAFDEQYF. In DNA form, the CDR3 reads TGCGCCAGCAGCAACACAGGGGGGTTAGCCTTCGACGAGCAGTACTTC.

The gene calls are TRBV9 and TRBJ2-1; 12 bases fit TRBD1. The CDR3 has 17 amino acids. Germline V gene data show CDR1 as SGDLS and CDR2 as YYNGEE. The V and J ends lost 4 bases and 2 bases, in that order; junction bases with no gene match: 7. The CDR3 region is CASSPPGQGAAYNEQFF. The CDR3 DNA is TGTGCCAGCAGCCCTCCGGGACAGGGGGCTGCCTACAATGAGCAGTTCTTC.

The chain is built from TRBV11-2 and TRBJ1-1; the D is unclear. Germline V lookup: CDR1 SGHAT, CDR2 FQNNGV. Trimming removed 3 bases at V and 10 bases at J, with 18 bases between. The CDR3 is made up of 14 amino acids. The CDR3 DNA reads TGTGCCAGCAGCTTTTTCGGACGGAAAGAGGGAGCTTTCTTT. It is translated as CASSFFGRKEGAFF.

Details on this clone: Compared with germline, one end of the junction differs, possibly owing to a read error. The rearrangement links TRBV7-2 to TRBJ1-1; 7 bases map to TRBD1. The germline gives CDR1 SGHTA, CDR2 FQGNSA. CDR3 length: 13 amino acids. CDR3 sequence (DNA): TGTGCCAGCAGCTTAGACCAGGGACAGAGTTCTGTCTTT. It encodes CASSLDQGQSSVF.

Of note for this clone: The same CDR3 also results from other DNA sequences found in this sample. The V call is TRBV4-3, the J call TRBJ2-7, with TRBD1 identical over 8 bases. CDR1 LGHNA and CDR2 YSLEER come from the germline V gene. With V trimmed by 0 bases and J by 3 bases, 13 bases remained unmatched. There are 18 residues in the CDR3. CDR3: CASSQDSRGAGGLYEQYF. CDR3 coding DNA: TGCGCCAGCAGCCAAGATAGCCGCGGGGCAGGGGGCCTCTACGAGCAGTACTTC.

The chain carries TRBV7-6 and TRBJ2-5, with 7 bases that match TRBD1. CDR1 SGHVS and CDR2 FNYEAQ come from the germline V gene. There are 14 residues in the CDR3. The trim removed 1 base at V and 5 bases at J, leaving 4 bases unmatched. The CDR3 region has the DNA TGTGCCAGCAGCTTAGGACGACAGGGTGAGACCCAGTACTTC. Protein sequence: CASSLGRQGETQYF. Variable domain in full (rest from reference TRBV7-6 and TRBJ2-5): GAGVSQSPRYKVTKRGQDVALRCDPISGHVSLYWYRQALGQGPEFLTYFNYEAQQDKSGLPNDRFSAERPEGSISTLTIQRTEQRDSAMYRCASSLGRQGETQYFGPGTRLLVL.

The chain joins TRBV4-3 to TRBJ2-2, with D possibly TRBD1 on 6 matching bases. CDR1 is LGHNA and CDR2 is YSLEER in the germline V gene. V was cut by 4 bases and J by 4 bases, with 16 bases left in between. The CDR3 spans 16 residues. This CDR3 reads CASSPQRDKSTGELFF. CDR3 DNA sequence: TGCGCCAGCAGCCCCCAGAGGGACAAAAGCACCGGGGAGCTGTTTTTT.

The chain couples TRBV19 to TRBJ2-6; TRBD2 matches 8 bases. V lost 3 bases and J lost 0; bases outside the gene matches: 7. There are 18 residues in the CDR3. Germline CDR1 is LNHDA and CDR2 is SQIVND (reference sequence). CDR3 sequence (DNA): TGTGCCAGTAGTATTTGGGGCGGGGGGTCCTCTGGGGCCAACGTCCTGACTTTC. Its protein is CASSIWGGGSSGANVLTF.

The rearrangement links TRBV29-1 to TRBJ2-5, with TRBD2 matching 13 bases. The CDR3 loop spans 14 amino acids. From germline, CDR1 is SQVTM and CDR2 ANQGSEA. Trimming took 7 bases from V and 5 from J; bases not matched to a gene: 7. CDR3 amino acids: CSGSGTSGVETQYF. The DNA for the CDR3 is TGCAGCGGATCCGGGACTAGCGGGGTGGAGACCCAGTACTTC.

In its sample, this clone was seen a few times. J is TRBJ2-7 and V is TRBV6-6; a possible D gene is TRBD2 (5 bases). Trimming removed 4 bases at V and 3 bases at J, with 19 bases between. This CDR3 comprises 16 residues. The germline gives CDR1 MNHNY, CDR2 SVGAGI (reference sequence). CDR3 DNA sequence: TGTGCCAGCAGTTCAGCGGAAGGGAAACTGGGCTACGAGCAGTACTTC. Residues: CASSSAEGKLGYEQYF.

This chain links TRBV18 with TRBJ2-3; TRBD2 aligns across 9 bases. The CDR3 has 16 amino acids. V shed 2 bases and J 0 bases; nucleotides not matched to a gene: 3. CDR1 and CDR2 from the germline V gene are KGHSH and LQKENI. The CDR3 nucleotides read TGTGCCAGCTCACCAAGGCTAGCGGGAAGCACAGATACGCAGTATTTT. It codes for CASSPRLAGSTDTQYF.

This chain uses TRBV7-9 with TRBJ1-1; 7 bases align to TRBD1. Per the germline V gene, CDR1 is SEHNR and CDR2 is FQNEAQ (reference sequence). The CDR3 is made up of 15 amino acids. Trimming took 5 bases from V and 2 from J; bases not matched to a gene: 8. CDR3: CASSHPGQLNTEAFF. The CDR3 region has the DNA TGTGCCAGCAGCCACCCGGGACAGCTAAACACTGAAGCTTTCTTT.

This clone was counted a few times. The V and J genes are TRBV10-3 and TRBJ1-2; TRBD1 is a possible D gene (5 bases). There are 10 residues in the CDR3. V lost 6 bases, J lost 6 bases, and 5 bases lay in between. Germline CDR1 ENHRY, CDR2 SYGVKD. CDR3 protein: CAIRQDGYTF. As DNA, the CDR3 is TGTGCCATCAGACAGGATGGCTACACCTTC.

The chain recombines TRBV2 with TRBJ1-2; unclear D gene. The CDR3 has 13 residues. Trimming shortened V by 6 bases and J by 7 bases, and 15 bases separated the two germline ends. Looked up from germline, CDR1 is SNHLY and CDR2 is FYNNEI. DNA for the CDR3: TGTGCCAGCAGGGAAAACCCCCCCGGTGGCTACACCTTC. Encoded protein: CASRENPPGGYTF.

This chain joins TRBV7-2 and TRBJ2-7; 15 nucleotides agree with TRBD2. CDR3 length: 19 residues. Germline trimming cut 4 bases from V and 3 bases from J; bases unmatched to any gene: 13. The V gene's germline CDR1 is SGHTA and CDR2 FQGNSA. CDR3 nucleotides: TGTGCCAGCAGCTCGCCGGCGGGACTAGCGGGGGGTAACTACTACGAGCAGTACTTC. It translates to CASSSPAGLAGGNYYEQYF.

This chain joins TRBV2 and TRBJ1-5; D is possibly TRBD1 (6 bases). Germline V gives CDR1 SNHLY, CDR2 FYNNEI. V gave up 6 bases and J gave up 5 bases, with 14 bases separating them. This CDR3 has 14 amino acids. CDR3 in DNA: TGTGCCAGCAGCGGAGCTTCAGGGGATCAGCCCCAGCATTTT. Translation: CASSGASGDQPQHF. Full variable domain (missing parts from reference TRBV2 and TRBJ1-5): EPEVTQTPSHQVTQMGQEVILRCVPISNHLYFYWYRQILGQKVEFLVSFYNNEISEKSEIFDDQFSVERPDGSNFTLKIRSTKLEDSAMYFCASSGASGDQPQHFGDGTRLSIL.

DNA for the CDR3: TGCGCCAGCAGCCAAGTGCCTAGCGGGGGGGCTGGGACCGGGGAGCTGTTTTTT. Protein: CASSQVPSGGAGTGELFF. The rearrangement joins TRBV4-1 to TRBJ2-2, with 12 bases identical to TRBD2. From germline, CDR1 is MGHRA and CDR2 YSYEKL. The CDR3 runs 18 residues. Trimming at V came to 1 base and at J to 5 bases, leaving 8 bases not matched to a gene.

V usage is TRBV7-8 and J usage is TRBJ2-4; D possibly corresponds to TRBD1 (6 bases). V lost 2 bases, J lost 9 bases, and 17 bases lay in between. The germline gives CDR1 SGHVS, CDR2 FQNEAQ. The CDR3 has 15 residues. This CDR3 is CASSLKRTEATIQYF. The CDR3 bases are TGTGCCAGCAGCTTAAAAAGGACAGAGGCTACCATTCAGTACTTC.

V gene TRBV10-3 combines with J gene TRBJ2-7, with D perhaps TRBD2 (5 bases). The CDR3 is made up of 10 amino acids. CDR1 ENHRY and CDR2 SYGVKD come from the germline V gene. V was clipped by 10 bases and J by 7 bases, with 11 bases between them. The CDR3, as DNA: TGTGCCACGGCCACGGGGGAGCAGTACTTC. As protein: CATATGEQYF.

The chain is built from TRBV9 and TRBJ1-1; 11 bases line up with TRBD1. In germline, CDR1 is SGDLS, CDR2 YYNGEE. The CDR3 runs 15 residues. The trim removed 4 bases at V and 1 base at J, leaving 3 bases unmatched. In DNA, the CDR3 is TGTGCCAGCAGCCCCGGGACAGGGGGGAACACTGAAGCTTTCTTT. Its translation is CASSPGTGGNTEAFF. The variable domain in full, with the rest retrieved from reference TRBV9 and TRBJ1-1, is DSGVTQTPKHLITATGQRVTLRCSPRSGDLSVYWYQQSLDQGLQFLIQYYNGEERAKGNILERFSAQQFPDLHSELNLSSLELGDSALYFCASSPGTGGNTEAFFGQGTRLTVV.

The chain couples TRBV29-1 to TRBJ1-2, with a possible D match to TRBD1 (6 bases). There are 13 residues in the CDR3. The germline gives CDR1 SQVTM, CDR2 ANQGSEA. The V end lost 2 bases, the J end lost 6 bases, and 13 bases lay between the germline ends. The CDR3 protein is CSVEQGQGDGYTF. The DNA of the CDR3 is TGCAGCGTTGAACAGGGGCAGGGAGATGGCTACACCTTC.

The chain recombines TRBV14 with TRBJ1-2; 8 nucleotides align to TRBD1. CDR3 length: 15 amino acids. V was pared by 4 bases and J by 5 bases, with 9 bases of the junction left unmatched. Germline CDR1 and CDR2: SGHDN and FVKESK. The CDR3 DNA follows: TGTGCCAGCAGCCCCGGACAGGGAGTCACGTATGGCTACACCTTC. Amino acid sequence: CASSPGQGVTYGYTF.

The chain carries TRBV15 and TRBJ1-1; D is uncertain. With 0 bases removed from V and 4 bases from J, the gap between germline ends came to 6 bases. CDR1 and CDR2 from the germline V gene are LNHNV and YYDKDF (reference sequence). This CDR3 comprises 13 residues. The CDR3 coding sequence is TGTGCCACCAGCAGAGATATTGTCACTGAAGCTTTCTTT. Protein sequence: CATSRDIVTEAFF. Together with reference TRBV15 and TRBJ1-1, the CDR3 gives the full variable domain: DAMVIQNPRYQVTQFGKPVTLSCSQTLNHNVMYWYQQKSSQAPKLLFHYYDKDFNNEADTPDNFQSRRPNTSFCFLDIRSPGLGDTAMYLCATSRDIVTEAFFGQGTRLTVV.

The J gene is TRBJ2-5, the V gene TRBV5-6, with TRBD2 as a possible D gene (6 bases). V lost 0 bases and J 9 bases, leaving 9 bases between the germline ends. CDR3 length: 12 amino acids. Germline loops: CDR1 SGHDT, CDR2 YYEEEE. The CDR3 region has the DNA TGTGCCAGCAGCTTGGGACTAGGGTCCCAGTACTTC. Translation gives CASSLGLGSQYF.

The V gene is TRBV4-1, the J gene TRBJ2-7; D is ambiguous. The CDR3 loop spans 15 amino acids. In germline, CDR1 is MGHRA, CDR2 YSYEKL. Trimming took 4 bases from V and 2 from J, leaving 15 bases between them. The CDR3 sequence: CASSLFPGQTYEQYF. The CDR3 bases are TGCGCCAGCAGCCTTTTTCCGGGTCAAACCTACGAGCAGTACTTC.

To note about this clone: Relative to the germline gene, one junction end is altered; a read error may explain this. The chain couples TRBV7-9 to TRBJ2-7; D gene uncertain. Germline lookup yields CDR1 SEHNR and CDR2 FQNEAQ (reference sequence). This CDR3 has 17 residues. The chain's CDR3 is CSSSLGANSLTSYEQYF. CDR3 in DNA: TGTTCCAGCAGCTTAGGCGCGAACAGCCTGACATCCTACGAGCAGTACTTC. The full variable domain, rest sourced from reference TRBV7-9 and TRBJ2-7, is DTGVSQNPRHKITKRGQNVTFRCDPISEHNRLYWYRQTLGQGPEFLTYFQNEAQLEKSRLLSDRFSAERPKGSFSTLEIQRTEQGDSAMYLCSSSLGANSLTSYEQYFGPGTRLTVT.

J is TRBJ2-3 and V is TRBV11-3; 7 bases are shared with TRBD1. The CDR3 is 14 amino acids. The V gene end was trimmed by 1 base and the J gene end by 6 bases; junction bases not matched to a gene: 4. Germline values: CDR1 SGHNT, CDR2 YENEEA. Here the CDR3 DNA reads TGTGCCAGCAGCTTAGGCCAGGGGGTCGATACGCAGTATTTT. Protein sequence: CASSLGQGVDTQYF.

The chain couples TRBV27 to TRBJ2-1; D is uncertain. There are 17 residues in the CDR3. CDR1 and CDR2 from the germline V gene are MNHEY and SMNVEV (reference sequence). The V gene lost 8 bases and the J gene lost 3 bases, with 23 bases spanning the gap. The CDR3, as DNA: TGTGCCAGCTCCTTATTTGGTGGGCTCGGCCGCTACAATGAGCAGTTCTTC. Amino acids: CASSLFGGLGRYNEQFF.

The chain uses TRBV9 and TRBJ1-2; D is perhaps TRBD1 (5 bases). CDR1 and CDR2 from the germline V gene are SGDLS and YYNGEE. The CDR3 has 13 amino acids. With 7 bases removed from V and 8 bases from J, the gap between germline ends came to 18 bases. CDR3 sequence: CASAMGGSGGYTF. The CDR3 coding sequence is TGTGCCAGCGCTATGGGGGGGAGTGGCGGCTACACCTTC. Looking up the rest from reference TRBV9 and TRBJ1-2 gives the full variable domain: DSGVTQTPKHLITATGQRVTLRCSPRSGDLSVYWYQQSLDQGLQFLIQYYNGEERAKGNILERFSAQQFPDLHSELNLSSLELGDSALYFCASAMGGSGGYTFGSGTRLTVV.

V and J are TRBV5-6 and TRBJ1-4; TRBD1 might be the D (6 bases). V gave up 5 bases and J gave up 8 bases, with 7 bases separating them. The V gene's germline CDR1 is SGHDT and CDR2 YYEEEE. The CDR3 has 11 residues. CDR3: CASSDREKLFF. CDR3 DNA: TGTGCCAGCAGTGACAGGGAAAAACTGTTTTTT.